This TCR beta chain was profiled in a study of CD8+CD57+ T cells in acquired aplastic anemia. Whole-study context: Mean yield of DNA from sorted CD4+ and CD8+ cells was roughly 3.4 ug.

In the case of this clonotype: What it recognizes is unknown.

All sequencing subjects had displayed CD8+CD57+ cell expansion on flow cytometry. Every one of the patients had aplastic anemia (severe, acquired). Profiles of TCR beta VDJ and CDR3 were generated from a genomic DNA template. TCRdb fed the reads into MiXCR, producing one record per CDR3 protein. The profile shows 180,000 or so distinct CDR3 sequences, about 45% of them singletons. V lost 6 bases to trimming and J lost 5 bases, with 13 bases between them. This CDR3 is built from 13 residues. Germline CDR1 reads WNHNN; CDR2 reads SYGVQD (reference sequence). Study-level points and caveats: Simpson's diversity of CD8+ cells was not significantly different in patients compared with controls. Patients had twenty-nine CD8+ CDR3 sequences in common with controls (the shared set).

The sample taken for sequencing was sorted CD4+, CD8+, or CD8+CD57+ T cells (not recorded which) from PBMCs. The sequence was obtained from a human donor with aplastic anemia. The chain uses TRBV10-1 and TRBJ1-2, with D possibly matching TRBD1 (5 bases). The CDR3 DNA is TGCGCCAGCAGCCCCGGGGCTGAATATGGCTACACCTTC. Translating it yields CASSPGAEYGYTF.